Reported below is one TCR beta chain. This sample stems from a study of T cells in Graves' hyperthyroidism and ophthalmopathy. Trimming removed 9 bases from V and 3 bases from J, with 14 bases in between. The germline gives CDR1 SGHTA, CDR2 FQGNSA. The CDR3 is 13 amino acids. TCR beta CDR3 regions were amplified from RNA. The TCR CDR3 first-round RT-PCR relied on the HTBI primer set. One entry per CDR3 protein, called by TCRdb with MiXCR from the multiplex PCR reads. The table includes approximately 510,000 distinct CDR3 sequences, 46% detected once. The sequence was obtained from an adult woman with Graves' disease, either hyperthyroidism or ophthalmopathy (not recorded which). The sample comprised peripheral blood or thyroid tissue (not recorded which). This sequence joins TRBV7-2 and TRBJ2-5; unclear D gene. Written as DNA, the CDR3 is TGTGCCAGTAGTATATTGGGGAAAGAGACCCAGTACTTC. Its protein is CASSILGKETQYF.